This entry lists 20 T cell receptor beta chains sequenced from one sample in a study of blood T cell repertoires in COVID-19. TCRdb's table, derived via immunoSEQ multiplex PCR, lists solely in-frame clones and lacks some. The sample lists about 170,000 clones; 70% to 90% were seen once. Sample: peripheral blood. The receptor source for this set is a man older than 75 with COVID-19, enrolled during active disease.

The chain uses TRBV7-2 and TRBJ1-2; 7 bases match TRBD1. Germline V gene lookup returns CDR1 SGHTA and CDR2 FQGNSA. V was pared by 3 bases and J by 6 bases, with 4 bases of the junction left unmatched. The CDR3 is 13 residues long. CDR3 coding DNA: TGTGCCAGCAGCTTCCGTCAGGGGGATGGCTACACCTTC. Protein sequence: CASSFRQGDGYTF.

The rearrangement joins TRBV28 to TRBJ1-2; a possible D gene is TRBD1 (5 bases). Germline V gives CDR1 MDHEN, CDR2 SYDVKM. Between the trimmed V and J ends, which lost 7 bases and 4 bases, there was a span of 13 bases. The CDR3 is 13 amino acids. The CDR3 loop reads CASIQANSYGYTF. Written as DNA, the CDR3 is TGTGCCAGCATACAGGCAAACTCCTATGGCTACACCTTC.

The chain links TRBV6-1 to TRBJ1-5; D is ambiguous. Germline lookup yields CDR1 MNHNS and CDR2 SASEGT. V was clipped by 2 bases and J by 4 bases, with 6 bases between them. CDR3 length: 13 amino acids. CDR3 loop: CASSEHRNQPQHF. In DNA form, the CDR3 reads TGTGCCAGCAGTGAACACAGAAATCAGCCCCAGCATTTT.

V and J are TRBV2 and TRBJ2-5; 8 nucleotides match TRBD1. V lost 6 bases and J lost 5; bases outside the gene matches: 8. The CDR3 is made up of 14 amino acids. The germline CDR1 and CDR2 sequences are SNHLY and FYNNEI. CDR3 bases: TGTGCCAGCAGGGATGACAGGGGTTGGGAGACCCAGTACTTC. Translating it yields CASRDDRGWETQYF.

This chain connects TRBV2 to TRBJ1-5, with 9 nucleotides matching TRBD1. The CDR3 length is 15 residues. Losses at the gene ends were 4 bases for V and 6 bases for J; bases not matched to a gene: 7. The germline V gene encodes CDR1 SNHLY and CDR2 FYNNEI. The CDR3: CASSVGGTGTQPQHF. The CDR3 nucleotides read TGTGCCAGCAGTGTCGGCGGGACAGGGACTCAGCCCCAGCATTTT. Complete variable domain (other parts from reference TRBV2 and TRBJ1-5): EPEVTQTPSHQVTQMGQEVILRCVPISNHLYFYWYRQILGQKVEFLVSFYNNEISEKSEIFDDQFSVERPDGSNFTLKIRSTKLEDSAMYFCASSVGGTGTQPQHFGDGTRLSIL.

V and J are TRBV4-3 and TRBJ1-5, with D possibly being TRBD1 (5 bases). The germline V gene encodes CDR1 LGHNA and CDR2 YSLEER. Trimming left V 0 bases short and J 3 bases short, with 9 bases between. This CDR3 spans 15 amino acids. CDR3 sequence: CASSQDGAANQPQHF. CDR3 in DNA: TGCGCCAGCAGCCAAGATGGGGCGGCCAATCAGCCCCAGCATTTT.

This sequence joins TRBV5-1 and TRBJ1-2, with TRBD1 matching over 8 bases. The CDR3 is 16 residues long. Germline V gives CDR1 SGHRS, CDR2 YFSETQ. With V trimmed by 4 bases and J by 5 bases, 13 bases remained unmatched. The CDR3 protein is CASSGRGQALGYGYTF. As DNA, the CDR3 is TGCGCCAGCAGCGGGCGGGGACAGGCGTTAGGATATGGCTACACCTTC.

The table lists this clone with a count of one. J is TRBJ1-2 and V is TRBV29-1, with TRBD1 matching over 8 bases. Germline values: CDR1 SQVTM, CDR2 ANQGSEA. The length of the CDR3 is 13 residues. The J segment lost 3 bases and the V segment lost 5 bases, leaving 5 bases of the junction unmatched. The CDR3 nucleotides read TGCAGCGTTCGGACAGGGATTGACTATGGCTACACCTTC. Its translation: CSVRTGIDYGYTF. Supplemented by reference TRBV29-1 and TRBJ1-2, the full variable domain reads SAVISQKPSRDICQRGTSLTIQCQVDSQVTMMFWYRQQPGQSLTLIATANQGSEATYESGFVIDKFPISRPNLTFSTLTVSNMSPEDSSIYLCSVRTGIDYGYTFGSGTRLTVV.

V usage is TRBV2 and J usage is TRBJ2-3; 9 bases align to TRBD2. Losses at the gene ends were 5 bases for V and 1 base for J; bases not matched to a gene: 1. Germline assignment: CDR1 SNHLY and CDR2 FYNNEI. This CDR3 region has 14 residues. The CDR3 coding sequence is TGTGCCAGCAGTTGGACTAGCGGCACAGATACGCAGTATTTT. Protein sequence: CASSWTSGTDTQYF.

This rearrangement joins TRBV6-5 to TRBJ1-1; 11 bases agree with TRBD1. CDR1 is MNHEY and CDR2 is SVGAGI in the germline V gene. There are 15 residues in the CDR3. The trim removed 6 bases at V and 3 bases at J, leaving 6 bases unmatched. The CDR3 region is CASRRTGGADTEAFF. CDR3 in DNA: TGTGCCAGCAGGCGGACAGGGGGCGCGGACACTGAAGCTTTCTTT.

Note on this clone: Other DNA sequences from this sample encode an identical CDR3 as well. The chain employs TRBV5-4 and TRBJ2-7; TRBD1 matches 11 bases. The CDR3 is made up of 15 amino acids. With V trimmed by 4 bases and J by 6 bases, 9 bases remained unmatched. Per germline, CDR1 SGHNT and CDR2 YYREEE (reference sequence). The CDR3 loop is CASSLGQGAPGEQYF. The CDR3 coding sequence is TGTGCCAGCAGCCTCGGACAGGGGGCGCCCGGCGAGCAGTACTTC.

J is TRBJ2-3 and V is TRBV10-1, with D maybe TRBD2 (6 bases). This CDR3 contains 16 residues. V was clipped by 0 bases and J by 0 bases, with 10 bases between them. From germline, CDR1 is WNHNN and CDR2 SYGVQD (reference sequence). The CDR3 sequence: CASSESEEGSTDTQYF. DNA for the CDR3: TGCGCCAGCAGTGAGTCTGAGGAGGGAAGCACAGATACGCAGTATTTT.

The rearrangement joins TRBV11-3 to TRBJ2-7, with 8 bases identical to TRBD2. The V gene end was trimmed by 5 bases and the J gene end by 1 base; junction bases not matched to a gene: 4. Germline V gene lookup returns CDR1 SGHNT and CDR2 YENEEA. The length of the CDR3 is 14 residues. The CDR3 here is CASSTVAGSYEQYF. CDR3 sequence (DNA): TGTGCCAGCAGCACAGTAGCGGGGTCCTACGAGCAGTACTTC.

The chain employs TRBV9 and TRBJ1-1; D unclear. Trimming took 0 bases from V and 7 from J, leaving 7 bases between them. From germline, CDR1 is SGDLS and CDR2 YYNGEE. The length of the CDR3 is 12 residues. The CDR3: CASSVAQDEAFF. The CDR3 nucleotides read TGTGCCAGCAGCGTAGCTCAGGATGAAGCTTTCTTT.

The chain couples TRBV19 to TRBJ1-6; weak D call: TRBD1 (6 bases). The CDR3 spans 15 residues. Germline V gene data show CDR1 as LNHDA and CDR2 as SQIVND (reference sequence). With 7 bases removed from V and 9 bases from J, the gap between germline ends came to 19 bases. The CDR3 reads CASNLRRQGSSPLHF. DNA for the CDR3: TGTGCCAGTAATCTTAGGAGGCAGGGGAGTTCACCCCTCCACTTT.

This clone was seen once. The rearrangement links TRBV12-5 to TRBJ2-3, with TRBD1 matching 8 bases. The V gene's germline CDR1 is LGHNT and CDR2 FRNRAP. Germline trimming cut 4 bases from V and 7 bases from J; bases unmatched to any gene: 10. The length of the CDR3 is 15 residues. The CDR3 loop is CASGSGQGMSYTQYF. For the CDR3, the DNA is TGTGCTAGTGGTTCAGGACAGGGAATGTCATATACGCAGTATTTT.

This clone was observed at least ten times. The J gene is TRBJ2-6, the V gene TRBV2; D remains ambiguous. CDR1 and CDR2 (germline): SNHLY, FYNNEI. The CDR3 contains 13 residues. Trimming cost V 6 bases and J 7 bases, with 10 bases left between them. The CDR3 spells CASRSRSANVLTF. As DNA, the CDR3 is TGTGCCAGCAGGTCGAGGTCCGCCAACGTCCTGACTTTC. Using reference TRBV2 and TRBJ2-6 for the parts outside the CDR3, the full variable domain is EPEVTQTPSHQVTQMGQEVILRCVPISNHLYFYWYRQILGQKVEFLVSFYNNEISEKSEIFDDQFSVERPDGSNFTLKIRSTKLEDSAMYFCASRSRSANVLTFGAGSRLTVL.

The table lists this clone with a count of one. This sequence joins TRBV5-6 and TRBJ2-5, with D perhaps TRBD2 (7 bases). CDR1 SGHDT and CDR2 YYEEEE come from the germline V gene. This CDR3 spans 14 amino acids. The V end lost 3 bases, the J end lost 4 bases, and 13 bases lay between the germline ends. CDR3 nucleotides: TGTGCCAGCAGCTCTCGGAGGGGGGGAGAGACCCAGTACTTC. Residues: CASSSRRGGETQYF.

The chain uses TRBV5-1 and TRBJ1-1; 11 bases fit TRBD1. Germline assignment: CDR1 SGHRS and CDR2 YFSETQ. Trimming removed 4 bases from V and 11 bases from J; junction bases left unmatched: 10. The CDR3 contains 14 residues. CDR3 sequence reads: CASSTSRDRGEAFF. The CDR3, as DNA: TGCGCCAGCAGCACCTCCCGGGACAGGGGGGAGGCTTTCTTT.

This clone showed up many times. V and J are TRBV7-9 and TRBJ1-2; 11 bases are shared with TRBD1. Germline trimming cut 8 bases from V and 0 bases from J; bases unmatched to any gene: 8. Germline V gives CDR1 SEHNR, CDR2 FQNEAQ (reference sequence). The CDR3 is made up of 16 amino acids. The CDR3 coding sequence is TGTGCCAGCTATATGGACAGGGGGCCTGCTAACTATGGCTACACCTTC. Translated: CASYMDRGPANYGYTF.